Below are 18 T cell receptor beta chains sequenced from a single sample in a study of PD-1 blockade in classical Hodgkin lymphoma. No patient escaped relapse after autologous stem cell transplantation, and brentuximab vedotin exposure varied. Sequencing was performed with immunoSEQ multiplex PCR; in TCRdb, only in-frame clones are kept and a portion is missing. Here the sample spans approximately 60,000 clones, approximately 90% being singletons. Sample: peripheral blood mononuclear cells (PBMCs), taken at baseline. These receptors were obtained from a human donor with classical Hodgkin lymphoma.

The chain joins TRBV18 to TRBJ2-1; 9 bases map to TRBD2. Trimming took 3 bases from V and 8 from J; bases not matched to a gene: 5. CDR3 size: 14 residues. Germline V CDR1 and CDR2: KGHSH, LQKENI. In DNA form, the CDR3 reads TGTGCCAGCTCACCGGGACTAGCAACGGATGAGCAGTTCTTC. As protein: CASSPGLATDEQFF.

This clone was found once. The J gene is TRBJ2-3, the V gene TRBV27; D tentatively fits TRBD1 or TRBD2 (5 bases each). Germline V gene data show CDR1 as MNHEY and CDR2 as SMNVEV (reference sequence). The V end was cut by 3 bases, the J end by 1 base, with 8 bases between. The CDR3 is 14 amino acids. CDR3 DNA sequence: TGTGCCAGCAGTTTGGGGGTGGGCACAGATACGCAGTATTTT. Amino acid sequence: CASSLGVGTDTQYF.

The chain is built from TRBV10-2 and TRBJ2-1; 10 positions match TRBD1. The V gene end was trimmed by 5 bases and the J gene end by 8 bases; junction bases not matched to a gene: 3. The germline gives CDR1 WSHSY, CDR2 SAAADI. This CDR3 has 13 residues. The CDR3 loop reads CASSRDRGDEQFF. The CDR3 nucleotides read TGCGCCAGCAGTAGGGACAGGGGCGATGAGCAGTTCTTC.

The V call is TRBV30, the J call TRBJ2-3; 7 bases match TRBD2. The length of the CDR3 is 13 residues. Germline assignment: CDR1 GTSNPN and CDR2 SVGIG (reference sequence). J was trimmed by 5 bases and V by 6 bases; bases with no gene match: 8. CDR3 sequence reads: CACNREGGDTQYF. DNA of the CDR3: TGTGCCTGCAATAGGGAGGGTGGAGATACGCAGTATTTT.

The chain links TRBV7-3 to TRBJ1-2; D possibly corresponds to TRBD1 (6 bases). Per the germline V gene, CDR1 is SGHTA and CDR2 is FQGTGA. The CDR3 is 11 amino acids. The V and J ends lost 8 bases and 8 bases respectively, with 12 bases between them. DNA of the CDR3: TGTGCCAGCGGCCAGGGGACGGGCTACACCTTC. It encodes CASGQGTGYTF.

The J gene is TRBJ2-1, the V gene TRBV5-1; D ambiguous. Looked up from germline, CDR1 is SGHRS and CDR2 is YFSETQ. The CDR3 has 15 residues. Trimming stripped 4 bases from V and 1 base from J, with 12 bases between. CDR3: CASSPELGSYNEQFF. The CDR3 DNA is TGCGCCAGCAGCCCCGAGCTTGGATCCTACAATGAGCAGTTCTTC.

The V call is TRBV28, the J call TRBJ1-2; TRBD1 is a possible D gene (6 bases). V was cut by 3 bases and J by 6 bases, with 17 bases left in between. This CDR3 contains 15 residues. Germline loops: CDR1 MDHEN, CDR2 SYDVKM. In DNA, the CDR3 is TGTGCCAGCAGTTTGTTGTTCAGGGGTGGGAATGGCTACACCTTC. Translation gives CASSLLFRGGNGYTF.

The rearrangement uses TRBV30 and TRBJ1-1; maybe TRBD1 (5 bases). Germline V gene data show CDR1 as GTSNPN and CDR2 as SVGIG (reference sequence). V lost 4 bases and J 6 bases, leaving 15 bases between the germline ends. The CDR3 contains 13 residues. The CDR3 loop reads CAWMGEVGSEAFF. CDR3 DNA: TGTGCCTGGATGGGGGAGGTAGGATCTGAAGCTTTCTTT.

V and J are TRBV27 and TRBJ1-2; D is ambiguous. The V and J ends lost 3 bases and 2 bases respectively, with 13 bases between them. The CDR3 extends over 15 amino acids. Germline V lookup: CDR1 MNHEY, CDR2 SMNVEV (reference sequence). CDR3: CASSLMGPGNYGYTF. The DNA for the CDR3 is TGTGCCAGCAGTTTGATGGGTCCGGGGAACTATGGCTACACCTTC.

The chain carries TRBV6-1 and TRBJ1-1; D is uncertain. The CDR3 totals 13 residues. The germline V and J ends were trimmed by 7 bases and 2 bases, with 11 bases remaining between them. Germline V gives CDR1 MNHNS, CDR2 SASEGT. CDR3 nucleotide sequence: TGTGCCAGCAAGGTGATAGGAAACACTGAAGCTTTCTTT. As protein: CASKVIGNTEAFF.

The J gene is TRBJ1-2, the V gene TRBV27, with D possibly being TRBD1 (6 bases). Germline V lookup: CDR1 MNHEY, CDR2 SMNVEV (reference sequence). V was clipped by 3 bases and J by 4 bases, with 15 bases between them. CDR3 length equals 15 residues. CDR3 DNA: TGTGCCAGCAGTTTGGCGGCAGGGGTATCCTATGGCTACACCTTC. The encoded protein is CASSLAAGVSYGYTF.

The V gene is TRBV19, the J gene TRBJ1-1; a weak D match, TRBD1 (5 bases). Germline V gene sequence: CDR1 LNHDA, CDR2 SQIVND (reference sequence). The CDR3 runs 13 residues. V lost 6 bases to trimming and J lost 5 bases, with 13 bases between them. CDR3 sequence: CASRGGGATEAFF. The CDR3 DNA reads as TGTGCCAGTAGGGGGGGAGGGGCGACTGAAGCTTTCTTT.

This rearrangement joins TRBV6-5 to TRBJ1-1; tentative D call: TRBD1 (5 bases). The CDR3 has 14 residues. Germline V gives CDR1 MNHEY, CDR2 SVGAGI. The V gene lost 2 bases and the J gene lost 3 bases, with 10 bases spanning the gap. The CDR3 loop reads CASSYGGRDTEAFF. CDR3 nucleotide sequence: TGTGCCAGCAGTTACGGGGGGAGGGACACTGAAGCTTTCTTT.

The chain joins TRBV2 to TRBJ2-6; D is ambiguous. Germline CDR1 and CDR2: SNHLY and FYNNEI. The V gene lost 2 bases and the J gene lost 0 bases, with 8 bases spanning the gap. This CDR3 comprises 16 residues. CDR3 DNA: TGTGCCAGCAGTGAAAAAATCAGCTCTGGGGCCAACGTCCTGACTTTC. Protein: CASSEKISSGANVLTF.

The rearrangement joins TRBV6-6 to TRBJ1-2, with 9 bases that match TRBD1. Trimming cost V 6 bases and J 4 bases; bases outside gene matches: 6. This CDR3 is 14 amino acids long. Per the germline V gene, CDR1 is MNHNY and CDR2 is SVGAGI (reference sequence). CDR3 residues: CASRPSGQGYGYTF. CDR3 DNA sequence: TGTGCCAGCAGGCCCTCGGGACAGGGCTATGGCTACACCTTC.

V and J are TRBV2 and TRBJ1-2; TRBD1 agrees at 12 bases. Trimming at V came to 8 bases and at J to 6 bases, leaving 7 bases not matched to a gene. Germline V gene data show CDR1 as SNHLY and CDR2 as FYNNEI. The CDR3 consists of 14 residues. This chain's CDR3 is CASRRDRGQDGYTF. For the CDR3, the DNA is TGTGCCAGCCGCCGGGACAGGGGGCAGGATGGCTACACCTTC.

V gene TRBV15 combines with J gene TRBJ2-2; unclear D gene. Germline assignment: CDR1 LNHNV and CDR2 YYDKDF (reference sequence). The V gene lost 1 base and the J gene lost 3 bases, with 9 bases spanning the gap. The CDR3 consists of 15 residues. CDR3 residues: CATSRVGHYTGELFF. CDR3 in DNA: TGTGCCACCAGCAGAGTGGGCCACTACACCGGGGAGCTGTTTTTT.

This chain connects TRBV29-1 to TRBJ1-2; D gene unclear. Germline-derived CDR1 and CDR2 are SQVTM and ANQGSEA. V shed 3 bases and J shed 2 bases, with 13 bases lying between them. There are 14 residues in the CDR3. The DNA of the CDR3 is TGCAGCGTTGATTACGGGGAAATGAACTATGGCTACACCTTC. Translation: CSVDYGEMNYGYTF.